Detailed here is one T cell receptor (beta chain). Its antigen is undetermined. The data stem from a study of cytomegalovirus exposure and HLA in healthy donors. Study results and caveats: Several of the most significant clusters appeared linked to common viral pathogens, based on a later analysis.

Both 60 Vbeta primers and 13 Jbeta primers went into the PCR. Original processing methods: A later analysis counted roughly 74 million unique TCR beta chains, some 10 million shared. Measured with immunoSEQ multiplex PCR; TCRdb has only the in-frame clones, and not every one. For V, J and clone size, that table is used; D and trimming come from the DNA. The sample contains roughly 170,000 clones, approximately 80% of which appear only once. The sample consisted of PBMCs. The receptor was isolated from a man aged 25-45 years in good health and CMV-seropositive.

CDR3 protein: CASSLVGAGYGYTF. Written as DNA, the CDR3 is TGTGCCAGCAGTTTAGTGGGGGCTGGCTATGGCTACACCTTC. The chain is built from TRBV27 and TRBJ1-2, with TRBD1 as a possible D gene (6 bases). The CDR3 totals 14 residues. Germline CDR1 is MNHEY and CDR2 is SMNVEV (reference sequence). V dropped 2 bases and J dropped 4 bases, with 11 bases sitting between them.